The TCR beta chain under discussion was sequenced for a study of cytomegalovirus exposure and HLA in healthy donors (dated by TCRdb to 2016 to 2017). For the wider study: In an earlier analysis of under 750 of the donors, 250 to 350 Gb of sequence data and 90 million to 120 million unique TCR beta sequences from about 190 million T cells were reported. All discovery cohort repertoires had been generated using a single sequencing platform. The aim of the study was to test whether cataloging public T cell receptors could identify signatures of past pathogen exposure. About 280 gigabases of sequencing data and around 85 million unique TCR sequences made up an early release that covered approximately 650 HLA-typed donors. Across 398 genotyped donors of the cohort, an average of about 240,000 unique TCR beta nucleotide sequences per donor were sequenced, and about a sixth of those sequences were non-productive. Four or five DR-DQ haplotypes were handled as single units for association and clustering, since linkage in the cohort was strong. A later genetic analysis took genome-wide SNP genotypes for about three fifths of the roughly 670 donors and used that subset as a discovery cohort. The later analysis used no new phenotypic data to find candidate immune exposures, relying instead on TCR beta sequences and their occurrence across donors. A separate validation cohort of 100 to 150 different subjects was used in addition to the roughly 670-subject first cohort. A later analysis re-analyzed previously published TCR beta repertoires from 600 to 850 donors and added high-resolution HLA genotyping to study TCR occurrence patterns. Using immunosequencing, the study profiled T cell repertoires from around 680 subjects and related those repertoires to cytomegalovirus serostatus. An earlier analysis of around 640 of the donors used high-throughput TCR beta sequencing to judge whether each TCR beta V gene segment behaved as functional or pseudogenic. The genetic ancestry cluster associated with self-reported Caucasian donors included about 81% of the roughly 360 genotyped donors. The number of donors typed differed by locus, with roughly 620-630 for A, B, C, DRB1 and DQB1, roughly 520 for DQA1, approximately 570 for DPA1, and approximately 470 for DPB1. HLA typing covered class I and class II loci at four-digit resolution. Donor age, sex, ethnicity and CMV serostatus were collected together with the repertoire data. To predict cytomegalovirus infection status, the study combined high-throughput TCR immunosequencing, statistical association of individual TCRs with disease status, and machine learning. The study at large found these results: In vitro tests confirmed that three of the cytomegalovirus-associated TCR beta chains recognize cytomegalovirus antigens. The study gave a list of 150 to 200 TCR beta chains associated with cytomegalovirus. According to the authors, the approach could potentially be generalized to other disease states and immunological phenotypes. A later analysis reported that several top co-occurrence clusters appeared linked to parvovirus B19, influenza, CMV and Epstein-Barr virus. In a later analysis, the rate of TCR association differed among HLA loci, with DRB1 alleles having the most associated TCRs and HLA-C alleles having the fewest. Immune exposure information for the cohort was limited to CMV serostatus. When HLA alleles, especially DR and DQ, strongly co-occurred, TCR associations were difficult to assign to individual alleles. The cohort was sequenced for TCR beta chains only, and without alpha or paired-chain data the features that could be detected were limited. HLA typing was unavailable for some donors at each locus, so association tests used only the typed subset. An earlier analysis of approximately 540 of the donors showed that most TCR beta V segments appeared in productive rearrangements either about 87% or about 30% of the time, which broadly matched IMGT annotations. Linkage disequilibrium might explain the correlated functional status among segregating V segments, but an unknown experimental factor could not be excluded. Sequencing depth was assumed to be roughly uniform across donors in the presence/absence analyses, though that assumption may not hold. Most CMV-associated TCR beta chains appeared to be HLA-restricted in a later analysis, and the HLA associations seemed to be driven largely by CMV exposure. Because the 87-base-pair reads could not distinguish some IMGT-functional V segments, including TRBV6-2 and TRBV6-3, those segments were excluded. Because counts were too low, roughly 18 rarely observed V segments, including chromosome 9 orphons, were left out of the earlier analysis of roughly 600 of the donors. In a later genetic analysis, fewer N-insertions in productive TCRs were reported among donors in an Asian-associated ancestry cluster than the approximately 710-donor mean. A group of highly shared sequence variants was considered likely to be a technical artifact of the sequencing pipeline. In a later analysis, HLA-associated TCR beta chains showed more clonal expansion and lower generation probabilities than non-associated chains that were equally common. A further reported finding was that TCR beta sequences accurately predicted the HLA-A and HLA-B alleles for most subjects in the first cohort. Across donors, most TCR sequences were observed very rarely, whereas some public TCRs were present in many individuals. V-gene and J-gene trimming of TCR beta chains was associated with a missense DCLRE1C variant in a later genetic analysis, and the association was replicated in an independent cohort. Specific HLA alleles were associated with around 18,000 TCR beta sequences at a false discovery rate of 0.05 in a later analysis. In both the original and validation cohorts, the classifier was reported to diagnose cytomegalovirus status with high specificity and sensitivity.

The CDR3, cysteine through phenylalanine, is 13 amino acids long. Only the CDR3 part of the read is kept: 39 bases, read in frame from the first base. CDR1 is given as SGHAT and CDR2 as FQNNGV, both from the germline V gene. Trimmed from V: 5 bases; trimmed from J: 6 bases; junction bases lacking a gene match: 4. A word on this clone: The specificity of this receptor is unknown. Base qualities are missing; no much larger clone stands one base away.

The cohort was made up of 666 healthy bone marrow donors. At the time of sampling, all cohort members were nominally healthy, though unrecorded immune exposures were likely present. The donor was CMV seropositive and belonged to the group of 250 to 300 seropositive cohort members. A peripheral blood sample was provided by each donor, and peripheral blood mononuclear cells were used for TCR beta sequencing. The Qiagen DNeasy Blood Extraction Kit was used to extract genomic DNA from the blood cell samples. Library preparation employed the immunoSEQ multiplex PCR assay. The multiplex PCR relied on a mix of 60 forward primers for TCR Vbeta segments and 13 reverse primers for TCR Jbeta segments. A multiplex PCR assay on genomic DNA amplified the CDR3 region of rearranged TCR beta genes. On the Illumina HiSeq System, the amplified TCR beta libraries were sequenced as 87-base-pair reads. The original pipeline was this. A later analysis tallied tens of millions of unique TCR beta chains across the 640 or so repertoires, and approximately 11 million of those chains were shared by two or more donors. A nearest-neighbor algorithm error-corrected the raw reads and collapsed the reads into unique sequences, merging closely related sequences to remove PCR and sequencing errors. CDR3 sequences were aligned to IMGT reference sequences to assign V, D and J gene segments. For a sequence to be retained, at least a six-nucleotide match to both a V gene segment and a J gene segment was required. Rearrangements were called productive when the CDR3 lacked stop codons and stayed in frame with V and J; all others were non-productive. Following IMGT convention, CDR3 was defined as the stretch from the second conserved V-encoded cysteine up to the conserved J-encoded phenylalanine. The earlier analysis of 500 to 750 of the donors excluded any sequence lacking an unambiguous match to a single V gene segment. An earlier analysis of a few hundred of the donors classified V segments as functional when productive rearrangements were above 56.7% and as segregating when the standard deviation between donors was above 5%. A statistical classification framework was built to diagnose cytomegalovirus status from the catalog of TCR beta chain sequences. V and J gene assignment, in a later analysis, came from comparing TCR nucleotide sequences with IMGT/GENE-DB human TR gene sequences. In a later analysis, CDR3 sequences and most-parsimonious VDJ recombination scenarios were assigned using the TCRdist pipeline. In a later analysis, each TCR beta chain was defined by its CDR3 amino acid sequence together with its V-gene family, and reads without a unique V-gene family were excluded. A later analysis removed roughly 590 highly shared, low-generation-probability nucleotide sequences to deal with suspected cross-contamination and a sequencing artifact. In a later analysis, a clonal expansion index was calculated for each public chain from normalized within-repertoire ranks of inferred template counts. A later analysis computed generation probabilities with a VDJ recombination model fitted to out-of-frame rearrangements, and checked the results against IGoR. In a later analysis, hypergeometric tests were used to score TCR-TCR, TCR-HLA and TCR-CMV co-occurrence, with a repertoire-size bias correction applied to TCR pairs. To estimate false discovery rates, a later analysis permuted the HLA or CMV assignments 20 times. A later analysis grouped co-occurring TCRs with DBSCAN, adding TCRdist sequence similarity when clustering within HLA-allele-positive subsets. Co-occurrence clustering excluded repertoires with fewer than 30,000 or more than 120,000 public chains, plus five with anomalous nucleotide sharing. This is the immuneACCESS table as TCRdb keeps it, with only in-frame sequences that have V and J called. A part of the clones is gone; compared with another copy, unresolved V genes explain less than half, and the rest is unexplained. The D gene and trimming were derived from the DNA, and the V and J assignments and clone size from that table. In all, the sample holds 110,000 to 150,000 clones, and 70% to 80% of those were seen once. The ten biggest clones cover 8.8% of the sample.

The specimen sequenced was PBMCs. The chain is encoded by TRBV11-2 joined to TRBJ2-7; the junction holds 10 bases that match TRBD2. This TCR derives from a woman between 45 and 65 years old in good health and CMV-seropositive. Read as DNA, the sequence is TGTGCCAGCAGCAAGGGGACTAGCGCCGAGCAGTACTTC. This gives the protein CASSKGTSAEQYF.